This T cell receptor (beta chain) was retrieved from a study of T cell changes during pregnancy in multiple sclerosis (dated by TCRdb to between 2017 and 2020). A note on the overall study: In women with multiple sclerosis, the researchers looked at how the T cell repertoire shifted as pregnancy progressed.

Here V drops 5 bases and J drops 7 bases, and the junction holds 13 bases not matched to any gene. CDR1 and CDR2 are drawn from the germline V gene: SQVTM, ANQGSEA. The CDR3 runs 14 residues from the cysteine to the phenylalanine. The entry retains the CDR3 DNA only, 42 bases that are in frame from base 1. Of note for this clone: This receptor's antigen is unknown. No quality values exist for individual bases; no much larger clone is one base distant.

Preparation of the library involved the immunoSEQ multiplex PCR assay. This is the immuneACCESS table as TCRdb keeps it, with only in-frame sequences that have V and J called. A part of the clones is gone; compared with another copy, unresolved V genes explain less than half, and the rest is unexplained. The sample profile shows under 130,000 clones; around nine tenths of them were found once. Jointly, the top ten make up more than 0.85% of the sample. Sequencing was performed on peripheral blood, taken after pregnancy. The sequence came from a female donor with multiple sclerosis, enrolled in a pregnancy study. The rearranged segments are TRBV29-1 and TRBJ1-2; TRBD1 lines up with 7 middle nucleotides. This receptor has the CDR3 CSVSPLTGSLGYTF. The DNA reads as follows: TGCAGCGTTTCTCCTCTGACAGGGTCGCTTGGCTACACCTTC.